The clone carrying this T cell receptor beta chain occurred a few times. Its target is unknown. The data stem from a study of cytotoxic CD8 clonotypes in ibrutinib-treated CLL. The study, taken as a whole, reports: Clonotypes that were public were uncommon, and they contracted or stayed stable on treatment.

The CDR3 covers 13 residues. CDR1 is SGHDN, CDR2 FVKESK, per germline. Trimming pared 6 bases from V and 8 bases from J, leaving 16 bases between. The protocol was immunoSEQ multiplex PCR, while the TCRdb copy is restricted to in-frame clones and leaves out a portion. The table shows some 140,000 clones, with 80% to 85% occurring only once. The input for sequencing was PBMCs, taken after 24 months of ibrutinib treatment. The chain links TRBV14 to TRBJ1-2; D is ambiguous. This receptor was identified in a human donor with chronic lymphocytic leukemia. The CDR3 DNA is TGTGCCAGCAGTCCGAAGCCGCTATGGGGCTACACCTTC. Its translation: CASSPKPLWGYTF.